Shown below are 7 T cell receptor beta chains from a single sample sequenced in a study of shared clonotypes between healthy human individuals. Clones were read by immunoSEQ multiplex PCR, and TCRdb kept only the in-frame ones, dropping some. Of about 2 million clones in the sample, less than 95% were seen once. Naive CD8 isolation took CD45RO-negative cells positively selected for CCR7 and excluded terminally differentiated effector memory CD45RA+ cells. Sample: naive CD8+ T cells sorted from blood. The receptors come from a man between 18 and 35 years old in good health.

This clone was detected once. The chain joins TRBV2 to TRBJ2-1, with D hard to call. The CDR3 runs 12 residues. V lost 3 bases, J lost 6 bases, and 6 bases lay in between. The germline gives CDR1 SNHLY, CDR2 FYNNEI. The CDR3 spells CASSDRTNEQFF. The CDR3 DNA reads TGTGCCAGCAGTGATCGGACCAATGAGCAGTTCTTC.

As concerns this clone: Additional DNA sequences in this sample encode the identical CDR3. The CDR3 is CASKTGGTEAFF. In nucleotides, the CDR3 is TGTGCCAGCAAAACAGGGGGCACTGAAGCTTTCTTT. V is TRBV19 and J is TRBJ1-1; TRBD1 matches at 8 bases. The ends lost 9 bases at V and 4 bases at J; junction bases unmatched: 4. Germline loops: CDR1 LNHDA, CDR2 SQIVND (reference sequence). The CDR3 consists of 12 residues.

The chain links TRBV7-6 to TRBJ2-7; D is unclear. The germline V gene encodes CDR1 SGHVS and CDR2 FNYEAQ. This CDR3 is built from 13 residues. V gave up 1 base and J gave up 6 bases, with 10 bases separating them. The CDR3 coding sequence is TGTGCCAGCAGCTTAGGGGGTTCGGTCGAGCAGTACTTC. It translates to CASSLGGSVEQYF.

This chain links TRBV11-2 with TRBJ1-2; D is unresolved. Trimming removed 2 bases at V and 5 bases at J, with 12 bases between. This CDR3 region has 14 residues. Germline loops: CDR1 SGHAT, CDR2 FQNNGV. DNA of the CDR3: TGTGCCAGCAGCTTAACCTCATCGGGATATGGCTACACCTTC. Translating it yields CASSLTSSGYGYTF.

This chain connects TRBV4-3 to TRBJ2-1, with unresolved D. CDR1 LGHNA and CDR2 YSLEER come from the germline V gene. Trimming shortened V by 0 bases and J by 8 bases, and 11 bases separated the two germline ends. CDR3 size: 14 residues. This chain's CDR3 is CASSQEVLSDEQFF. As DNA, the CDR3 is TGCGCCAGCAGCCAAGAGGTCCTATCGGATGAGCAGTTCTTC.

This chain links TRBV7-3 with TRBJ2-3; D is perhaps TRBD2 (5 bases). V dropped 3 bases and J dropped 2 bases, with 9 bases sitting between them. This CDR3 region has 14 residues. Looked up from germline, CDR1 is SGHTA and CDR2 is FQGTGA. CDR3 nucleotides: TGTGCCAGCAGCTTCAGGACTGCCACAGATACGCAGTATTTT. Its translation is CASSFRTATDTQYF. Filled out from reference TRBV7-3 and TRBJ2-3, the complete variable domain reads GAGVSQTPSNKVTEKGKYVELRCDPISGHTALYWYRQSLGQGPEFLIYFQGTGAADDSGLPNDRFFAVRPEGSVSTLKIQRTERGDSAVYLCASSFRTATDTQYFGPGTRLTVL.

The genes are TRBV5-6 and TRBJ2-5; D is possibly TRBD1 (5 bases). CDR3 length: 14 amino acids. V lost 0 bases and J lost 3, with 9 bases in between. CDR1 SGHDT and CDR2 YYEEEE come from the germline V gene. The CDR3 protein is CASSLGQLKETQYF. As DNA, the CDR3 is TGTGCCAGCAGCTTGGGACAGCTAAAAGAGACCCAGTACTTC.